The present TCR beta chain was sequenced within a study of shared clonotypes between healthy human individuals (dated by TCRdb to the early 2020s). A note on the overall study: A couple of women and a few men aged 18 to 49 years were included in the cohort. For each donor, CD4 naive and CD4 memory were each given three plates, CD8 naive was given two plates, and CD8 memory was given one plate. Leukapheresis yielded between about 0.8 and 8.9 billion PBMCs per donor. Libraries were prepared and TCR repertoires were sequenced by different laboratories using diverse techniques, in order to increase sequencing depth and limit assay-specific biases. Blood TCR repertoires of about 5 healthy adults were deeply sequenced to estimate repertoire size and the extent of clonotype sharing between individuals. General conclusions and limits of the study: Rarefaction of sorted-subset datasets indicated incomplete sequencing despite the large sequencing depth. The small number of donors limited the genetic and exposure-history diversity represented. Sampling was restricted to blood, and TCR repertoires in tissue are likely to differ from TCR repertoires in blood. Higher generation probabilities were observed for clonotypes shared by all four sorted-subset donors than for non-shared clonotypes. Across a few donors, approximately 5% of naive CD4, 3.5% of naive CD8, roughly 2.3% of memory CD4, and about 0.4% of memory CD8 clonotypes were shared. Naive subsets generally had larger estimated clonotype richness than memory subsets did. Based on pairwise subsampling, the degree of clonotype sharing among donors was expected to be affected by sequencing depth.

TCR CDR3 regions were amplified from genomic DNA by multiplex PCR using the deep immunoSEQ assay. Extracted genomic DNA from each cell subset was distributed evenly across all wells of several immunoSEQ 96-well plates, and each plate was treated as a replicate. For sorted subsets, each replicate PCR was loaded with around 220 ng genomic DNA, equivalent to 25,000 to 30,000 T cell genomes. The purified libraries were quantified using a Qubit 3.0 fluorometer, sized with a Bioanalyzer 2100, and then quantified again using the KAPA Library Quantification kit. Each immunoSEQ 96-well plate was sequenced on its own single-read 150-cycle Illumina NextSeq 550 flow cell. The paper's processing steps were these. Because the immunoSEQ output held only junctional sequences and lacked quality scores, the filtering could not match the filtering applied to full-length reads. Sequences were annotated with PyIR, a Python wrapper for IgBLAST v1.9, using IMGT germline references to assign V/J genes and CDR3. Reads were removed for weak V/J assignments (E-value above 1e-6), missing CDR3, stop codons, out-of-frame junctions, or ambiguous translated residues. V3J clonotypes were defined as sequences sharing the same inferred V gene, J gene, and CDR3 amino acid sequence. Percentage overlap between repertoires was calculated by dividing the number of shared unique clonotypes by the size of the smaller repertoire. Richness of each repertoire was evaluated using RTK rarefaction, the Chao1 estimator, and Recon v2.1 estimates of unobserved clonotypes. Generation probabilities were computed with OLGA for all TCRbeta clonotypes obtained by the gDNA method from several donors. The clones in this table, taken by TCRdb from immuneACCESS, are in-frame only. Not every clone is retained; where verified, under half of the shortfall comes from an unresolved V gene, and the cause of the rest is unknown. V and J calls and clone size are those listed in that table; D and trimming were worked out from the DNA. This sample holds 2 million to 2.5 million clones; more than 90% were observed only once. 0.1% to 0.15% of the sample rests with the top ten.

Healthy HIV-negative adults with no recently reported acute infections or vaccinations were included as donors. Every donor was a Caucasian adult residing in Nashville, Tennessee, USA. CD4+ T cells were enriched by magnetic negative selection; naive cells were then positively selected on CD45RA, and the negative fraction formed the memory subset. After blood collection by leukapheresis, PBMCs were isolated using Ficoll-Histopaque density gradient centrifugation and then cryopreserved in the vapor phase of liquid nitrogen. Analytical flow cytometry was used to check the purity and quantity of every magnetically sorted T cell population. Genomic DNA was isolated from every sorted fraction and measured by UV absorbance on a Nanodrop 2000c. This clone was seen only once. The antigen it binds to is not known. No qualities accompany the bases; no much larger clone lies one base away. The germline V gene provides CDR1 MNHNS and CDR2 SASEGT. Unmatched junction bases come to 4, with V trimmed by 1 base and J by 3 bases. The CDR3 contains 15 residues, cysteine and phenylalanine counted. Only the CDR3 part of the read is kept: 45 bases, read in frame from the first base.

Rearrangement joined TRBV6-1 to TRBJ2-5, and TRBD2 matches 8 of the central bases. Material for sequencing was naive CD4+ T cells sorted from blood. This specimen's cell subset or site label, interpreted: CD45RA+ positively selected. The TCR sequence derives from a man aged 18 to 35 in good health. The CDR3 amino acid sequence is: CASSEVVSGKETQYF. The DNA reads as follows: TGTGCCAGCAGTGAAGTGGTTAGCGGGAAAGAGACCCAGTACTTC.